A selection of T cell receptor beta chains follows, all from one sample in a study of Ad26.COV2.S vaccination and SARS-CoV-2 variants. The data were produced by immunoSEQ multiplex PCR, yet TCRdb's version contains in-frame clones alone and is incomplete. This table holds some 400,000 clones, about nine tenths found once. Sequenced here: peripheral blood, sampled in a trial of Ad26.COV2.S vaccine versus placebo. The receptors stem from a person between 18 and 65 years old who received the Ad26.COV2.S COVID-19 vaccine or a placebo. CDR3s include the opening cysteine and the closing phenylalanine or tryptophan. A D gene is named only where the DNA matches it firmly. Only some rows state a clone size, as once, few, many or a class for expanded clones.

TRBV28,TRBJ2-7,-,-,TGTGCCAGCAGTTTGGGTACAGGCGCTACCTACGAGCAGTACTTC,CASSLGTGATYEQYF
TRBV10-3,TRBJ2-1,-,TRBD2,TGTGCCATCAGTGAGTCAGCGGGATCCTACAATGAGCAGTTCTTC,CAISESAGSYNEQFF
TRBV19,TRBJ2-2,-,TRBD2,TGTGCCAGTAGTATCCTTTTGGGGAGGGGAACCGGGGAGCTGTTTTTT,CASSILLGRGTGELFF
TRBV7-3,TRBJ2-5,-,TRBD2,TGTGCCAGCAGCCCCCGAGCGGGAGGGGGGGAGACCCAGTACTTC,CASSPRAGGGETQYF
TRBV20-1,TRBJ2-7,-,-,TGCAGTGCTCGGGGAACCTACGAGCAGTACTTC,CSARGTYEQYF
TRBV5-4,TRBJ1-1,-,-,TGTGCCAGCAGCACGGGACCGAGCGCTGAAGCTTTCTTT,CASSTGPSAEAFF
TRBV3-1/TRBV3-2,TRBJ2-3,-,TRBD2,TGTGCCAGCAGCGAAGGGACTAGCGGGAGAATCGATACGCAGTATTTT,CASSEGTSGRIDTQYF
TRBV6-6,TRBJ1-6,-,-,TGTGCCAGCAGCCCAGATTATTCACCCCTCCACTTT,CASSPDYSPLHF
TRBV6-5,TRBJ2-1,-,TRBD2,TGTGCCAGCAGTCGAGGACTAGCGGCCTACAATGAGCAGTTCTTC,CASSRGLAAYNEQFF
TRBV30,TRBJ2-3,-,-,TGTGCCTGGAGTAGCCAGGGCGGGACAGATACGCAGTATTTT,CAWSSQGGTDTQYF
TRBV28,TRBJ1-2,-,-,TGTGCCAGCAGTTACCCCCTTATGGGCTACACCTTC,CASSYPLMGYTF
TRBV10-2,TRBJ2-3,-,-,TGCGCCAGCAGACTCAGGGGATCGACAGATACGCAGTATTTT,CASRLRGSTDTQYF
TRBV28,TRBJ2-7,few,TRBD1,TGTGCCAGCAGTCCTTTAAAAGGACAGGGCGGCGAGCAGTACTTC,CASSPLKGQGGEQYF
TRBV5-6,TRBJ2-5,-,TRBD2,TGTGCCAGCAGCTTCCGCGGACTAGCGGGAGGGCCACGGGAGACCCAGTACTTC,CASSFRGLAGGPRETQYF
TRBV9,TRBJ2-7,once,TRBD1,TGTGCCAGCAGCGCGTCGACAGGGGGTAACTCCTACGAGCAGTACTTC,CASSASTGGNSYEQYF
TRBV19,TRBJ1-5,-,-,TGTGCCAGCAGGGACGGACCAATTCATCAGCCCCAGCATTTT,CASRDGPIHQPQHF
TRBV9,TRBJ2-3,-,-,TGTGCCAGCAGCGACATAAGGGGTCCAACAGATACGCAGTATTTT,CASSDIRGPTDTQYF
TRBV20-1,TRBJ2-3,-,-,TGCAGTGGGAGGTTTACAGATACGCAGTATTTT,CSGRFTDTQYF
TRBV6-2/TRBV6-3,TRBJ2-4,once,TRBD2,TGTGCCAGCAGCCTAGCGGGAGGGCCGGGAAACATTCAGTACTTC,CASSLAGGPGNIQYF